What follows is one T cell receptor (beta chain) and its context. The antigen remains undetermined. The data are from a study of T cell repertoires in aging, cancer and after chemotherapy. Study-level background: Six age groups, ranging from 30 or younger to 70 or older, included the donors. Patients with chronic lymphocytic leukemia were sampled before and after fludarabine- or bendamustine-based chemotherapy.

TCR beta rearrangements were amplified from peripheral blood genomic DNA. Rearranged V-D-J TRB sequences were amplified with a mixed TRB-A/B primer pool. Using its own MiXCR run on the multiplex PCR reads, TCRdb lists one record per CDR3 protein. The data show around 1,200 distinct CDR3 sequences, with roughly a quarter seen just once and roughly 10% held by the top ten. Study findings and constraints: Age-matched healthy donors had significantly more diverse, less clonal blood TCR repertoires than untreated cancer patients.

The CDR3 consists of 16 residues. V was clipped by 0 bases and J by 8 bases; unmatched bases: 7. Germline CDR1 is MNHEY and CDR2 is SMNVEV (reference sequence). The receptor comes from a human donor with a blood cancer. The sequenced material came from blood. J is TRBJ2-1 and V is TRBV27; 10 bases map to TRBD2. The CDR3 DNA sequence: TGTGCCAGCAGTTTATCGGTGGGGACTAGCGCCGATGAGCAGTTCTTC. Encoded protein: CASSLSVGTSADEQFF.